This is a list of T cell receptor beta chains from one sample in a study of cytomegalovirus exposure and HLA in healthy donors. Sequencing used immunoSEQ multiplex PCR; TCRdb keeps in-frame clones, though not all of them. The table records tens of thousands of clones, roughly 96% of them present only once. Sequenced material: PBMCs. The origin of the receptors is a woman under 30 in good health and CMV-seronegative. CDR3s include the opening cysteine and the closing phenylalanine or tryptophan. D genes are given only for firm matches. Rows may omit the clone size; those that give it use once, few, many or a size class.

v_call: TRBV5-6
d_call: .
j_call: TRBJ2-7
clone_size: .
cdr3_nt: TGTGCCAGCACCCGGGGGTCCAGCTCCTACGAGCAGTACTTC
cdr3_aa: CASTRGSSSYEQYF

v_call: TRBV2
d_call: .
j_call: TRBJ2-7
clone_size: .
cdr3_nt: TGTGCCAGCAGTGAGGTAGGGGATGGGACCTACGAGCAGTACTTC
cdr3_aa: CASSEVGDGTYEQYF

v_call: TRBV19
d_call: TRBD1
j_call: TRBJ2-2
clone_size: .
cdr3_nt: TGTGCCAGTAGCAGGGGGAGTGAGCTGTTTTTT
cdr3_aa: CASSRGSELFF

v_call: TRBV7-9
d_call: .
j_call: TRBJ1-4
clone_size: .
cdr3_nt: TGTGCCAGCAGCCAGGTGAAGGTGAATGAAAAACTGTTTTTT
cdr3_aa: CASSQVKVNEKLFF

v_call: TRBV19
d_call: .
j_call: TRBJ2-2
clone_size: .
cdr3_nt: TGTGCCAGTAGTATCATATGGGAAGGGGCCGGGGAGCTGTTTTTT
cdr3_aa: CASSIIWEGAGELFF

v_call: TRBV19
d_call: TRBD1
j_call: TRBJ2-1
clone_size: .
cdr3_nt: TGTGCCAGTGGCTTACAGGGGGATTGGAATGAGCAGTTCTTC
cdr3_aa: CASGLQGDWNEQFF

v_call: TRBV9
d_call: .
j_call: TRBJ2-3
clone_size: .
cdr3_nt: TGTGCCAGCAGCTACAAGTACACAGATACGCAGTATTTT
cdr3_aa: CASSYKYTDTQYF

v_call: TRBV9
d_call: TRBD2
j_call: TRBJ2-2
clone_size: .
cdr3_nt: TGTGCCAGCAGCGACCTAGGAACTTTTATAGCGGGAGGGGACACCGGGGAGCTGTTTTTT
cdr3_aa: CASSDLGTFIAGGDTGELFF

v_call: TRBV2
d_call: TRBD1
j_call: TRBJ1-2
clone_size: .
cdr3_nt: TGTGCCAAAATGGGACAGGGGAAACGCTATGGCTACACCTTC
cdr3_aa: CAKMGQGKRYGYTF

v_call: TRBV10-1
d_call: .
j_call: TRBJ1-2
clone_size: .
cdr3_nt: TGCGCCAGCAGTGACCCAGGCCTATGGGGCTACACCTTC
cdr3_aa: CASSDPGLWGYTF

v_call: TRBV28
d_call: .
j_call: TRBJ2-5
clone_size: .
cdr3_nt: TGTGCCAGCAGCAATCAGGGCAGAGAGACCCAGTACTTC
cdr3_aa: CASSNQGRETQYF

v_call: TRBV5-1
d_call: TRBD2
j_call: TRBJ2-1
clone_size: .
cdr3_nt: TGCGCCAGCAGCGTGGCACTAGCGGGAGCCTACAATGAGCAGTTCTTC
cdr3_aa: CASSVALAGAYNEQFF

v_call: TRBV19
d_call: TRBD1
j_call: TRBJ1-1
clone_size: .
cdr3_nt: TGTGCCAGTAGCCTGACAGGGATGAACACTGAAGCTTTCTTT
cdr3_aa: CASSLTGMNTEAFF

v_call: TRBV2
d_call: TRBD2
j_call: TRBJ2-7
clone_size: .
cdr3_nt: TGTGCCAGCAGGGAGGGACTAGCGGGCTTCTACGAGCAGTACTTC
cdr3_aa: CASREGLAGFYEQYF

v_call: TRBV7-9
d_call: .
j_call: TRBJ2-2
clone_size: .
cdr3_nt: TGTGCCAGCAGCCAAGAGGGGGTCCGGGAGCTGTTTTTT
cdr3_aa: CASSQEGVRELFF

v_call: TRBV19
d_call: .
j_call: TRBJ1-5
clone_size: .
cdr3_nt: TGTGCCAGTAGTATTGAGGGTATACAGCCCCAGCATTTT
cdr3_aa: CASSIEGIQPQHF

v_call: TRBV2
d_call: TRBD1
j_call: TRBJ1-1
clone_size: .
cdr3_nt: TGTGCCAGCAGTCCTCGCTTACCCAGGACAGGGATGGACACTGAAGCTTTCTTT
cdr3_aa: CASSPRLPRTGMDTEAFF

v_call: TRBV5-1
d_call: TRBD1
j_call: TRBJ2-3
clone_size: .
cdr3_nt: TGCGCCAGCAGCTTTGATGGACAGGGGCAGCTCATTTTTTCGACAGATACGCAGTATTTT
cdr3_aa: CASSFDGQGQLIFSTDTQYF

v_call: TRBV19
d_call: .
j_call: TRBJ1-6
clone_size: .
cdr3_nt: TGTGCCAGTAGTATAATAGGGGCCGCCGGGCTCTATAATTCACCCCTCCACTTT
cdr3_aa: CASSIIGAAGLYNSPLHF

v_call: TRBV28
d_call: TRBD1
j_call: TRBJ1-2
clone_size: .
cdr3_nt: TGTGCCAGCATAAACGGACAGGACTATGGCTACACCTTC
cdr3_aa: CASINGQDYGYTF

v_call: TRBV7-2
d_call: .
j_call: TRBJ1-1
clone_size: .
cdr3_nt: TGTGCCAGCAGCTTACGGTCGGGGGGCGCTGAAGCTTTCTTT
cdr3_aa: CASSLRSGGAEAFF

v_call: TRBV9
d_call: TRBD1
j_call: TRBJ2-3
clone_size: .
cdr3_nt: TGTGCCAGCAGCGTCGAAACAGGGGTTTGGGACACAGATACGCAGTATTTT
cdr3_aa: CASSVETGVWDTDTQYF

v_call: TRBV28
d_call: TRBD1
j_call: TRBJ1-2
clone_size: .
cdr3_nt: TGTGCCAGCAGTCCGTGGGGGACAGGTCGTTTAAAAGAATATGGCTACACCTTC
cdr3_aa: CASSPWGTGRLKEYGYTF

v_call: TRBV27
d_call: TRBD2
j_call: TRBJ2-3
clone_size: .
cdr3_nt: TGTGCCAGCAGTTTTATTCCCAACGCGGGAGAAACAGATACGCAGTATTTT
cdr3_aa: CASSFIPNAGETDTQYF

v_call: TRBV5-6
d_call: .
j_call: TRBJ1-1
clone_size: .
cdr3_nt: TGTGCCAGCAGCTTGCTCCGAGGGAAAACCATGAACACTGAAGCTTTCTTT
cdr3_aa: CASSLLRGKTMNTEAFF

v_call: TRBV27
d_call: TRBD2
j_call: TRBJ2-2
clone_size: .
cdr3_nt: TGTGCCAGCAGGGTGCCTGGGGGGACTAGCGGTACCGGGGAGCTGTTTTTT
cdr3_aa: CASRVPGGTSGTGELFF

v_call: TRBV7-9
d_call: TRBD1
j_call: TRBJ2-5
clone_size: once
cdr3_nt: TGTGCCAGCAGCTTAGCGGCGGGGACAGGGGAGACCCAGTACTTC
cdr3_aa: CASSLAAGTGETQYF

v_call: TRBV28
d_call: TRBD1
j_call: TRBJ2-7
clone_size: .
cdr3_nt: TGTGCCAGCAGTTTAGCGTTCTTCGGACAGGGGAACTACGAGCAGTACTTC
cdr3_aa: CASSLAFFGQGNYEQYF

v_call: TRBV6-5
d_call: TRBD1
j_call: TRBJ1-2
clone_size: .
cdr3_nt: TGTGCCAGCAGTTTCGTCTACAGGGGAGGTGATGGCTACACCTTC
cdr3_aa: CASSFVYRGGDGYTF

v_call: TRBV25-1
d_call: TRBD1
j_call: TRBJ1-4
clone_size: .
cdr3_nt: TGTGCCAGCAGTGAAGGACAGGGGGTTGAAAAACTGTTTTTT
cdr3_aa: CASSEGQGVEKLFF

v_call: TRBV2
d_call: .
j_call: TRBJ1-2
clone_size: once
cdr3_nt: TGTGCCAGCAGAACGGATTCCTTCTTGGGCGGCTACACCTTC
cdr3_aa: CASRTDSFLGGYTF

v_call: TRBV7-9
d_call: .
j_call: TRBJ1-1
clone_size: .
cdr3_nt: TGTGCCAGCAGCTTAGCCGGGGTAGAAGCTTTCTTT
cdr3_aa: CASSLAGVEAFF

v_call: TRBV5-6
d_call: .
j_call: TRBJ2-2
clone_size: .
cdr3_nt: TGTGCCAGCAGCGCGTACCTACAGGGCTGGTACACCGGGGAGCTGTTTTTT
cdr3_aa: CASSAYLQGWYTGELFF

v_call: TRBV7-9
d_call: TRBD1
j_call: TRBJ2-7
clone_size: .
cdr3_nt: TGTGCCAGCAGCAACCCGGGACAGGGAAACGAGCAGTACTTC
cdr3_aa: CASSNPGQGNEQYF

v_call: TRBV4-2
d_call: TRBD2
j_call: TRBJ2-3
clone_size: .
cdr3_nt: TGTGCCAGCAGCCCACTAGCGGGGGGGGGCACAGATACGCAGTATTTT
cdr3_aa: CASSPLAGGGTDTQYF

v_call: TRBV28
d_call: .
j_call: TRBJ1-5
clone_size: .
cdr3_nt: TGTGCCAGCAGTTGGACAGTGATTAATCAGCCCCAGCATTTT
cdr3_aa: CASSWTVINQPQHF

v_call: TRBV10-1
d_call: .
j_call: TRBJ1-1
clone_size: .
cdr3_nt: TGCGCCATTTCCAGGGGATCCCCCCGCATGAACACTGAAGCTTTCTTT
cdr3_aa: CAISRGSPRMNTEAFF

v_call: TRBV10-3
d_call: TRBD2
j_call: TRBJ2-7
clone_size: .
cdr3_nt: TGTGCCATCACCTCCAGGGGACTAGCGGGGTTCTACGAGCAGTACTTC
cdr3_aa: CAITSRGLAGFYEQYF

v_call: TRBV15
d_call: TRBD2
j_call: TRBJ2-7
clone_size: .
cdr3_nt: TGTGCCACCAGCAATAGCGGGACCTACGAGCAGTACTTC
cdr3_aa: CATSNSGTYEQYF

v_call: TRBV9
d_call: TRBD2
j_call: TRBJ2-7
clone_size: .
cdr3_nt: TGTGCCAGCAGCGCCGGGACTAGCGGATACGAGCAGTACTTC
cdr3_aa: CASSAGTSGYEQYF

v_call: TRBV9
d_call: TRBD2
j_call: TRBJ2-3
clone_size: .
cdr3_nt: TGTGCCAGCAGTATAGCGGGAGCACGAGATACGCAGTATTTT
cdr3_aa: CASSIAGARDTQYF

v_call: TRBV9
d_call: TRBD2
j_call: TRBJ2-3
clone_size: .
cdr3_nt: TGTGCCAGCAGCGTATTCGCGGGAGGGCCAGCGGATACGCAGTATTTT
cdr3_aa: CASSVFAGGPADTQYF

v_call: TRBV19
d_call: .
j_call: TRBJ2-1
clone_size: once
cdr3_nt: TGTGCCAGTAGTAAACAGTGGGCTAACGATGAGCAGTTCTTC
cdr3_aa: CASSKQWANDEQFF

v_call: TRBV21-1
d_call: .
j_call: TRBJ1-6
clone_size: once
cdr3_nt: TGTGCCAGCAACTTACACAGGGAACGGCCCCTCCACTTT
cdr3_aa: CASNLHRERPLHF